This T cell receptor beta chain was profiled in a study of blood T cell repertoires in COVID-19. Trimming cost V 2 bases and J 3 bases; bases outside gene matches: 14. Germline CDR1 and CDR2: SGDLS and YYNGEE. This CDR3 contains 19 residues. Generated by immunoSEQ multiplex PCR, the TCRdb table keeps only in-frame clones and is missing some. This sample has under 250,000 clones, with around four fifths found just once. The sequence was obtained from a woman in her forties or fifties with acute or convalescent COVID-19. The rearrangement links TRBV9 to TRBJ2-6; 7 bases map to TRBD1. Sequencing was carried out using peripheral blood. The DNA of the CDR3 is TGTGCCAGCAGCGTCCGTACTACAGGGGCGCTGAGTGGGGCCAACGTCCTGACTTTC. The encoded protein is CASSVRTTGALSGANVLTF.